The rows below give T cell receptor beta chains drawn from one sample of a study of blood T cells in healthy people across ages. TCRdb re-called the 5' RACE reads through MiXCR, storing one row per CDR3 protein. In the table there are more than 1,400,000 distinct CDR3 sequences, approximately 42% of which are singletons. The sample comprised blood. The receptors originated from a woman aged 18-30 years in good health. CDR3s include the opening cysteine and the closing phenylalanine or tryptophan. A D gene is named only where the DNA matches it firmly. Clone size is shown for a subset of rows, as once, few, many or a class of expanded clone.

TRBV29-1	many	TRBJ2-4	TRBD2	CSATGGEDIQYF	TGCAGCGCTACGGGGGGGGAGGACATTCAGTACTTC
TRBV18	NA	TRBJ1-2	TRBD1	CASSPQGQGRGYGYTF	TGTGCCAGCTCACCACAGGGACAGGGTCGCGGCTATGGCTACACCTTC
TRBV11-3	few	TRBJ2-5	NA	CASSFILYQETQYF	TGTGCCAGCAGCTTTATTCTTTATCAAGAGACCCAGTACTTC
TRBV12-3/TRBV12-4	NA	TRBJ2-3	TRBD2	CASSPSSGSTDMQYF	TGTGCCAGCTCCCCAAGCAGCGGGAGCACAGATATGCAATATTTT
TRBV7-2	few	TRBJ2-1	NA	CASSSRGAPYNEQFF	TGTGCCAGCAGCTCTAGGGGGGCCCCCTACAATGAGCAGTTCTTC
TRBV29-1	NA	TRBJ2-1	TRBD1	CSVEEEVGQGAWGDSSKQFF	TGCAGCGTCGAAGAGGAGGTGGGTCAGGGGGCTTGGGGTGATTCCTCTAAGCAGTTCTTC
TRBV18	NA	TRBJ2-7	TRBD2	CASSPRTSGGEYEQYF	TGTGCCAGCTCACCTCGGACTAGCGGGGGGGAGTACGAGCAGTACTTC
TRBV10-3	few	TRBJ2-7	NA	CAISESEGHYEQYF	TGTGCCATCAGTGAATCCGAGGGACACTACGAGCAGTACTTC
TRBV27	few	TRBJ2-3	TRBD2	CASSLIGLAGVTDTQYF	TGTGCCAGCAGTTTAATCGGCCTAGCGGGGGTCACAGATACGCAGTATTTT
TRBV29-1	many	TRBJ2-7	TRBD1	CSVEGDRSYEQYF	TGCAGCGTGGAAGGGGACAGATCCTACGAGCAGTACTTC
TRBV5-1	few	TRBJ2-5	TRBD2	CASSLPGTSGFQETQYF	TGCGCCAGCAGCTTACCTGGGACTAGCGGGTTCCAAGAGACCCAGTACTTC
TRBV6-1	NA	TRBJ1-2	NA	CASSEAAGGNYGYTF	TGTGCCAGCAGTGAAGCGGCAGGTGGAAACTATGGCTACACCTTC
TRBV15	NA	TRBJ1-6	NA	CATSWGRGENSPLHF	TGTGCCACCAGCTGGGGACGGGGAGAAAATTCACCCCTCCACTTT
TRBV9	NA	TRBJ2-3	NA	CACSVATSKFSTDTQYF	TGTGCCTGCAGCGTAGCAACTAGCAAATTTAGCACAGATACGCAGTATTTT
TRBV10-3	few	TRBJ2-7	NA	CAISEGAGEQYF	TGTGCCATCAGTGAAGGGGCGGGCGAGCAGTACTTC
TRBV3-1	NA	TRBJ2-1	NA	CASSQDGPRETQFF	TGTGCCAGCAGCCAAGATGGACCCCGAGAGACCCAGTTCTTC
TRBV7-3	few	TRBJ2-1	TRBD2	CASSLSNLGGVFSRARGYNEQFF	TGTGCCAGCAGCTTAAGTAACTTGGGGGGGGTCTTTTCAAGGGCCCGGGGTTACAATGAGCAGTTCTTC